These 9 T cell receptor beta chains originate from one sample sequenced in a study of T-cell memory formation after mild COVID-19. TCRdb reprocessed the 5' RACE reads with MiXCR, giving one entry per CDR3 protein. The sample has about half a million distinct CDR3 sequences; 15% to 20% are singletons. Sequenced sample: PBMCs or a T cell subset sorted from them (not recorded which). Receptor source: an adult woman who had mild COVID-19 (a few samples of this study predate the infection). Cell type and time point are not known.

This clonotype appeared a few times. This CDR3 reads CASSPRAPAEQFF. CDR3 in DNA: TGTGCCAGCAGCCCTCGGGCCCCGGCCGAGCAGTTCTTC. J is TRBJ2-1 and V is TRBV11-2; no firm D call. V was shortened by 5 bases and J by 10 bases, with 15 bases between the two germline ends. This CDR3 has 13 amino acids. Per germline, CDR1 SGHAT and CDR2 FQNNGV.

This clonotype was recorded at least ten times. The rearrangement links TRBV5-1 to TRBJ1-1; TRBD1 is a possible D gene (5 bases). The V and J ends lost 6 bases and 0 bases respectively, with 15 bases between them. The CDR3 loop spans 15 amino acids. Germline V CDR1 and CDR2: SGHRS, YFSETQ. The CDR3 region has the DNA TGCGCCAGCATGACCGGCGGGGGGATGAACACTGAAGCTTTCTTT. Translating it yields CASMTGGGMNTEAFF.

There are a few counts of this clonotype. The rearrangement uses TRBV5-4 and TRBJ2-5; 8 bases are a match to TRBD1. J was trimmed by 2 bases and V by 4 bases; bases with no gene match: 7. CDR3 length equals 15 residues. Germline V gives CDR1 SGHNT, CDR2 YYREEE (reference sequence). Here the CDR3 DNA reads TGTGCCAGCAGCCGGAGACAGGGGATACAAGAGACCCAGTACTTC. Translating gives CASSRRQGIQETQYF.

V is TRBV5-1 and J is TRBJ1-2; 12 bases match TRBD1. The CDR3 sequence is 18 residues long. In germline, CDR1 is SGHRS, CDR2 YFSETQ. V lost 4 bases, J lost 8 bases, and 18 bases stayed unmatched. CDR3 in DNA: TGCGCCAGCAGCGAATCGGTAGTTCGGGGACAGGGGGCTGGAGGCTACACCTTC. Translation: CASSESVVRGQGAGGYTF.

The chain carries TRBV2 and TRBJ2-3; D uncertain. Germline CDR1 is SNHLY and CDR2 is FYNNEI. Trimming pared 1 base from V and 0 bases from J, leaving 11 bases between. The CDR3 loop spans 16 amino acids. The CDR3 nucleotides are TGTGCCAGCAGTGAAGAACATCGTCGAAGCACAGATACGCAGTATTTT. Translating gives CASSEEHRRSTDTQYF.

This clonotype was seen many times. V gene TRBV5-1 combines with J gene TRBJ2-3; D unresolved. Trimming stripped 1 base from V and 4 bases from J, with 10 bases between. The germline V gene encodes CDR1 SGHRS and CDR2 YFSETQ. CDR3 length: 14 amino acids. CDR3 nucleotide sequence: TGCGCCAGCAGCTTGACCCCCGCGGCAGATACGCAGTATTTT. Residues: CASSLTPAADTQYF.

This clonotype was seen more than once but under ten times. V and J are TRBV5-6 and TRBJ2-7; 8 nucleotides agree with TRBD1. The junction had 12 bases not matched to a gene; V was cut back by 0 bases and J by 7 bases. The CDR3 is made up of 16 amino acids. The germline CDR1 and CDR2 sequences are SGHDT and YYEEEE. The CDR3 nucleotides read TGTGCCAGCAGCTTGGAGAAGGGACAGGTCCTCGGGGAGCAGTACTTC. This encodes CASSLEKGQVLGEQYF. Based on the CDR3 plus reference TRBV5-6 and TRBJ2-7, the full variable domain is DAGVTQSPTHLIKTRGQQVTLRCSPKSGHDTVSWYQQALGQGPQFIFQYYEEEERQRGNFPDRFSGHQFPNYSSELNVNALLLGDSALYLCASSLEKGQVLGEQYFGPGTRLTVT.

This clonotype was picked up many times. One end of the junction fails to match germline, which may point to a read error. The J gene is TRBJ2-1, the V gene TRBV7-2; D is perhaps TRBD2 (6 bases). The germline V gene encodes CDR1 SGHTA and CDR2 FQGNSA. The CDR3 is made up of 14 amino acids. Here the CDR3 reads CASRLDYVGNEQFF. The DNA of the CDR3 is TGTGCCAGCCGCTTGGACTACGTAGGGAATGAGCAGTTCTTC. Complete variable domain (other parts from reference TRBV7-2 and TRBJ2-1): GAGVSQSPSNKVTEKGKDVELRCDPISGHTALYWYRQSLGQGLEFLIYFQGNSAPDKSGLPSDRFSAERTGGSVSTLTIQRTQQEDSAVYLCASRLDYVGNEQFFGPGTRLTVL.

This chain joins TRBV5-1 and TRBJ1-2; TRBD1 might be the D (5 bases). Germline assignment: CDR1 SGHRS and CDR2 YFSETQ. Trimming pared 0 bases from V and 4 bases from J, leaving 13 bases between. The CDR3 runs 15 residues. The DNA of the CDR3 is TGCGCCAGCAGCTTGGAGGGGATCTGGGGCTATGGCTACACCTTC. Translating gives CASSLEGIWGYGYTF.